The 5 T cell receptor beta chains reported below all come from one sample, sequenced in a study of T cell changes during pregnancy in multiple sclerosis. TCRdb keeps only in-frame clones here, not all; method: immunoSEQ multiplex PCR. The repertoire holds tens of thousands of clones, with 92% as singletons. The starting material was CD4+ T cells from peripheral blood mononuclear cells, obtained in the third trimester of pregnancy. All receptors come from a female donor with multiple sclerosis, enrolled in a pregnancy study.

The gene calls are TRBV4-1 and TRBJ1-4; perhaps TRBD1 as D (5 bases). CDR1 and CDR2 (germline): MGHRA, YSYEKL. The CDR3 is 15 residues long. V was clipped by 1 base and J by 4 bases, with 10 bases between them. Written as DNA, the CDR3 is TGCGCCAGCAGCCAAGCCGGGAGGGGTAATGAAAAACTGTTTTTT. Translating gives CASSQAGRGNEKLFF.

This chain connects TRBV10-3 to TRBJ1-2; TRBD1 aligns across 9 bases. The CDR3 contains 19 residues. The germline CDR1 and CDR2 sequences are ENHRY and SYGVKD. Trimming at V came to 0 bases and at J to 0 bases, leaving 11 bases not matched to a gene. CDR3 nucleotides: TGTGCCATCAGTGAGTCGCGGGGACAGGGTAGTATGCCTAACTATGGCTACACCTTC. It encodes CAISESRGQGSMPNYGYTF.

This clone was observed once. The rearrangement uses TRBV11-3 and TRBJ2-1; D is possibly TRBD1 (6 bases). This CDR3 comprises 13 residues. With 5 bases removed from V and 6 bases from J, the gap between germline ends came to 11 bases. Germline CDR1 and CDR2: SGHNT and YENEEA. CDR3 amino acids: CASSTTGFNEQFF. For the CDR3, the DNA is TGTGCCAGCAGCACAACAGGGTTCAATGAGCAGTTCTTC. The whole variable domain, remainder taken from reference TRBV11-3 and TRBJ2-1, is EAGVVQSPRYKIIEKKQPVAFWCNPISGHNTLYWYLQNLGQGPELLIRYENEEAVDDSQLPKDRFSAERLKGVDSTLKIQPAELGDSAVYLCASSTTGFNEQFFGPGTRLTVL.

This sequence joins TRBV9 and TRBJ2-7; D perhaps matches TRBD1 (6 bases). This CDR3 has 14 amino acids. V lost 3 bases and J lost 2, with 12 bases in between. Germline V gene data show CDR1 as SGDLS and CDR2 as YYNGEE. CDR3 sequence reads: CASSGGGGTYEQYF. The CDR3 region has the DNA TGTGCCAGCAGCGGTGGGGGCGGAACCTACGAGCAGTACTTC.

This sequence joins TRBV27 and TRBJ1-2; unclear D gene. V was trimmed by 4 bases and J by 0 bases, leaving 12 bases between them. CDR1 is MNHEY and CDR2 is SMNVEV in the germline V gene (reference sequence). This CDR3 region has 15 residues. CDR3 nucleotide sequence: TGTGCCAGCAGTTCATCGAGGGCACCTAACTATGGCTACACCTTC. Protein sequence: CASSSSRAPNYGYTF.